A selection of T cell receptor beta chains follows, all from one sample in a study. TCRdb reprocessed the 5' RACE reads with MiXCR, giving one entry per CDR3 protein. The sample contains roughly 42,000 distinct CDR3 sequences, approximately 30% of which appear only once. The sequencing input was tumor-infiltrating memory CD4+ T cells sorted from the breast tumor. Receptors originate from a female donor with breast cancer. CDR3s include the opening cysteine and the closing phenylalanine or tryptophan. Fields, in order: J gene, V gene, clone size, CDR3 protein. Part of the rows lack a size; the others show once, few, many or a class for expanded clones.

TRBJ1-1,TRBV5-1,-,CASSLGQTATEAFF
TRBJ2-1,TRBV11-2,-,CASSRDTNNEQFF
TRBJ2-7,TRBV4-2,medium-sized,CASSQEGVSEQYF
TRBJ2-4,TRBV15,many,CATSRDQRNIQYF
TRBJ2-7,TRBV6-5,-,CASSYDRGYEQYF
TRBJ2-2,TRBV7-2,few,CASSLGQGSNTGELFF
TRBJ2-3,TRBV5-1,once,CASSLALAGGNTDTQYF
TRBJ2-2,TRBV4-1,-,CASSQVRLAHTGELFF
TRBJ1-1,TRBV7-9,few,CASSSRGGRNTEAFF
TRBJ1-1,TRBV5-6,few,CASSLGGGAFF
TRBJ2-1,TRBV5-1,-,CASSSTSGGANEQFF
TRBJ1-5,TRBV11-2,many,CASSPRRHDSDQPQHF
TRBJ2-7,TRBV7-9,-,CASSLTVNYEQYF
TRBJ1-1,TRBV9,-,CASSPMVAGTSNTEAFF
TRBJ2-7,TRBV12-3/TRBV12-4,few,CASSSRTGAGFHYF
TRBJ2-7,TRBV20-1,few,CSARDLYRGGDEQYF
TRBJ2-2,TRBV20-1,-,CSAILAGGHTGELFF
TRBJ2-5,TRBV18,few,CASSRTAQETQYF
TRBJ2-1,TRBV28,few,CASSLLVDGYNEQFF